The clone carrying this T cell receptor beta chain has a count of ten or more. What it binds is not known. The source of the sample is a study of Graves' ophthalmopathy and Graves' hyperthyroidism. Study-wide context: Peripheral blood sampling preceded any treatment and occurred at initial diagnosis.

Trimming shortened V by 5 bases and J by 3 bases, and 7 bases separated the two germline ends. CDR3 length equals 13 residues. The V gene's germline CDR1 is MNHEY and CDR2 SVGEGT. The study, taken as a whole, reports: Ophthalmopathy progression predictions by the model showed approximately 75% specificity and approximately 67% sensitivity. Most clonotypes expanded in thyroid above 0.001 frequency were present in blood too.

By definition, stable hyperthyroidism involved no ophthalmopathy within 18 months of follow-up. The sequenced template was RNA, covering the TCR beta CDR3 region. Investigators did first-round RT-PCR with HTBI primers, then second-round multiplex PCR. Each CDR3 protein gets one entry after TCRdb re-called the multiplex PCR reads with MiXCR. The data contain 400,000 to 450,000 distinct CDR3 sequences, 21% of them singletons. The chain combines TRBV6-2 or TRBV6-3 with TRBJ2-2; D gene uncertain. Material for sequencing was peripheral blood. The sequence derives from a young woman with stable Graves' hyperthyroidism. The chain's CDR3 is CASSQRDTGELFF. In DNA, the CDR3 is TGTGCCAGCAGTCAAAGGGACACCGGGGAGCTGTTTTTT.